Listed here are 24 T cell receptor beta chains from one sample, sequenced in a study of graft-versus-host responses after intestinal transplantation. Sequencing was performed with immunoSEQ multiplex PCR; in TCRdb, only in-frame clones are kept and a portion is missing. Of tens of thousands of clones in the sample, 94% are singletons; the top ten hold around 0.56%. The starting material was PBMCs, obtained 156 days after intestinal transplant. The receptor set was obtained from a human patient who received an intestinal transplant, so some T cells may come from the graft donor.

The chain links TRBV6-1 to TRBJ2-1, with TRBD2 identical over 12 bases. Germline V gene data show CDR1 as MNHNS and CDR2 as SASEGT. The CDR3 runs 19 residues. Unmatched junction bases numbered 14, after V lost 6 bases and J lost 2 bases. CDR3 protein: CASSEILAGGPSTYNEQFF. The CDR3, as DNA: TGTGCCAGCAGCGAAATCCTAGCGGGAGGGCCGTCTACCTACAATGAGCAGTTCTTC.

The genes are TRBV19 and TRBJ1-5, with no clear D. This CDR3 spans 15 amino acids. Germline CDR1 is LNHDA and CDR2 is SQIVND (reference sequence). V lost 4 bases, J lost 1 base, and 11 bases lay in between. CDR3 bases: TGTGCCAGTAGTACCAGGCGTCTGAGCAATCAGCCCCAGCATTTT. Amino acid sequence: CASSTRRLSNQPQHF. The complete variable domain, with remaining parts taken from reference TRBV19 and TRBJ1-5, reads DGGITQSPKYLFRKEGQNVTLSCEQNLNHDAMYWYRQDPGQGLRLIYYSQIVNDFQKGDIAEGYSVSREKKESFPLTVTSAQKNPTAFYLCASSTRRLSNQPQHFGDGTRLSIL.

This clone has just one count. The chain links TRBV27 to TRBJ2-1; D is undetermined. Germline assignment: CDR1 MNHEY and CDR2 SMNVEV (reference sequence). CDR3 length equals 15 residues. V shed 4 bases and J shed 2 bases, with 12 bases lying between them. In DNA, the CDR3 is TGTGCCAGCAGTTCCCTCCCTAGGGCCTACAATGAGCAGTTCTTC. This gives the protein CASSSLPRAYNEQFF.

The V call is TRBV5-6, the J call TRBJ2-2; the D is unclear. Trimming left V 4 bases short and J 3 bases short, with 7 bases between. CDR1 is SGHDT and CDR2 is YYEEEE in the germline V gene. The CDR3 sequence is 13 residues long. The CDR3 spells CASSTTDTGELFF. The CDR3 bases are TGTGCCAGCAGCACGACGGACACCGGGGAGCTGTTTTTT.

This clone was seen once. This chain links TRBV27 with TRBJ2-1; TRBD1 aligns across 11 bases. Germline V lookup: CDR1 MNHEY, CDR2 SMNVEV (reference sequence). V was pared by 5 bases and J by 3 bases, with 3 bases of the junction left unmatched. This CDR3 region has 15 residues. Here the CDR3 reads CASSTGTGGYNEQFF. CDR3 nucleotides: TGTGCCAGCAGTACCGGGACAGGGGGCTACAATGAGCAGTTCTTC.

The chain links TRBV7-9 to TRBJ1-1; 8 bases map to TRBD1. From germline, CDR1 is SEHNR and CDR2 FQNEAQ (reference sequence). V shed 4 bases, J shed 4 bases, and the junction held 8 bases outside the gene matches. The CDR3 loop spans 15 amino acids. In DNA form, the CDR3 reads TGTGCCAGCAGCTCCACCCAGGGGGCGTCCACTGAAGCTTTCTTT. Translated: CASSSTQGASTEAFF.

This clone was seen just once. This sample includes further DNA sequences coding for the same CDR3. The V call is TRBV29-1, the J call TRBJ2-1; 10 positions match TRBD2. J lost 8 bases, V lost 2 bases, and 15 bases had no gene match. CDR1 and CDR2 (germline): SQVTM, ANQGSEA. The CDR3 contains 17 residues. The CDR3 DNA reads as TGCAGCGTTGAATTGGGGCCTCCTAGCGGGAGTGGTGATGAGCAGTTCTTC. This gives the protein CSVELGPPSGSGDEQFF.

This clone was recorded once. This chain links TRBV6-1 with TRBJ2-7, with a weak D call TRBD1 (6 bases). Germline CDR1 is MNHNS and CDR2 is SASEGT. Trimming stripped 8 bases from V and 2 bases from J, with 10 bases between. The CDR3 is 12 amino acids. The CDR3 is CASARTAYEQYF. CDR3 coding DNA: TGTGCCAGCGCCCGGACAGCCTACGAGCAGTACTTC.

The chain has TRBV7-2 and TRBJ2-3; D is ambiguous. Trimming removed 2 bases from V and 6 bases from J, with 6 bases in between. CDR1 SGHTA and CDR2 FQGNSA come from the germline V gene. This CDR3 is built from 12 residues. This CDR3 is CASSLFGDTQYF. The CDR3 bases are TGTGCCAGCAGCTTATTTGGCGATACGCAGTATTTT.

V usage is TRBV5-6 and J usage is TRBJ1-2; TRBD1 matches 10 bases. CDR1 is SGHDT, CDR2 YYEEEE, per germline. The CDR3 has 16 amino acids. V lost 4 bases and J lost 4; bases outside the gene matches: 10. The CDR3 region is CASSRKMGQGPYGYTF. The CDR3 DNA reads as TGTGCCAGCAGCCGGAAGATGGGACAGGGGCCCTATGGCTACACCTTC.

This chain links TRBV2 with TRBJ1-5; 9 positions agree with TRBD1. The CDR3 has 14 amino acids. Germline V CDR1 and CDR2: SNHLY, FYNNEI. J lost 6 bases, V lost 6 bases, and 6 bases had no gene match. Written as DNA, the CDR3 is TGTGCCAGCAGAACGGACAGGGGAAGTCAGCCCCAGCATTTT. As protein: CASRTDRGSQPQHF.

This chain joins TRBV6-5 and TRBJ2-1; no definite D call. Trimming removed 5 bases at V and 4 bases at J, with 15 bases between. CDR1 is MNHEY and CDR2 is SVGAGI in the germline V gene. The CDR3 loop spans 15 amino acids. This CDR3 reads CASSHDTGEYNEQFF. CDR3 nucleotides: TGTGCCAGCAGTCACGACACCGGAGAGTACAATGAGCAGTTCTTC.

The rearrangement joins TRBV11-2 to TRBJ1-2, with D uncertain. The CDR3 covers 11 residues. Germline CDR1 and CDR2: SGHAT and FQNNGV. V was pared by 4 bases and J by 11 bases, with 11 bases between. CDR3 coding DNA: TGTGCCAGCAGCTCCGGCGGGTCGTACACCTTC. It encodes CASSSGGSYTF.

This chain joins TRBV30 and TRBJ1-1; 9 nucleotides align to TRBD1. This CDR3 spans 14 amino acids. The V gene's germline CDR1 is GTSNPN and CDR2 SVGIG (reference sequence). V shed 1 base, J shed 5 bases, and the junction held 5 bases outside the gene matches. CDR3 loop: CAWSAGQGWTEAFF. The CDR3 nucleotides read TGTGCCTGGAGTGCGGGACAGGGATGGACTGAAGCTTTCTTT.

The chain is built from TRBV7-9 and TRBJ2-7, with 10 nucleotides matching TRBD1. Germline V gene sequence: CDR1 SEHNR, CDR2 FQNEAQ (reference sequence). The CDR3 totals 15 residues. Trimming cost V 4 bases and J 2 bases; bases outside gene matches: 5. CDR3 loop: CASSSRTGGAYEQYF. The CDR3 DNA sequence: TGTGCCAGCAGCTCGAGGACAGGGGGAGCCTACGAGCAGTACTTC.

In this sample, this clone turned up once. The V call is TRBV6-6, the J call TRBJ2-2, with no clear D. Deletions cut 0 bases from V and 4 bases from J, with 6 bases between. Looked up from germline, CDR1 is MNHNY and CDR2 is SVGAGI (reference sequence). The CDR3 sequence is 14 residues long. CDR3 DNA: TGTGCCAGCAGTTACTCGGATCGCACCGGGGAGCTGTTTTTT. This codes for CASSYSDRTGELFF.

This chain connects TRBV27 to TRBJ2-7, with TRBD1 as a possible D gene (5 bases). Trimming pared 0 bases from V and 4 bases from J, leaving 10 bases between. Germline V gives CDR1 MNHEY, CDR2 SMNVEV (reference sequence). This CDR3 is 14 amino acids long. This CDR3 is CASSLSRSGYEQYF. DNA of the CDR3: TGTGCCAGCAGTTTATCGAGGTCAGGGTACGAGCAGTACTTC.

The chain carries TRBV5-4 and TRBJ1-2, with D perhaps matching TRBD1 (6 bases). Germline CDR1 reads SGHNT; CDR2 reads YYREEE (reference sequence). CDR3 length equals 16 residues. Trimming removed 5 bases at V and 0 bases at J, with 17 bases between. CDR3 in DNA: TGTGCCAGCAGACCCCTCCAGGACAGAGCTAACTATGGCTACACCTTC. Residues: CASRPLQDRANYGYTF.

The chain is built from TRBV7-3 and TRBJ2-2; 8 positions agree with TRBD1. There are 15 residues in the CDR3. Germline V lookup: CDR1 SGHTA, CDR2 FQGTGA. J was trimmed by 5 bases and V by 5 bases; bases with no gene match: 7. The CDR3 DNA is TGTGCCAGCAGCATCCATGGACAGGGTACCGGGGAGCTGTTTTTT. Its protein product is CASSIHGQGTGELFF. Complete variable domain (other parts from reference TRBV7-3 and TRBJ2-2): GAGVSQTPSNKVTEKGKYVELRCDPISGHTALYWYRQSLGQGPEFLIYFQGTGAADDSGLPNDRFFAVRPEGSVSTLKIQRTERGDSAVYLCASSIHGQGTGELFFGEGSRLTVL.

The chain couples TRBV9 to TRBJ2-7, with 8 bases that match TRBD2. J gave up 1 base and V 0 bases, and 12 bases lay outside the gene matches. CDR3 length: 18 residues. Germline V CDR1 and CDR2: SGDLS, YYNGEE. The CDR3 loop reads CASSVGSSPREGSYEQYF. DNA for the CDR3: TGTGCCAGCAGCGTAGGATCCTCCCCCCGGGAGGGGTCCTACGAGCAGTACTTC.

The chain recombines TRBV5-1 with TRBJ2-1, with 9 positions matching TRBD1. V shed 5 bases and J 8 bases; nucleotides not matched to a gene: 17. This CDR3 has 17 residues. Germline V gene lookup returns CDR1 SGHRS and CDR2 YFSETQ. As DNA, the CDR3 is TGCGCCAGCAGAAAACCCCCCGGGACAGGGATTTTCGATGAGCAGTTCTTC. Its protein is CASRKPPGTGIFDEQFF.

The chain links TRBV27 to TRBJ1-1, with TRBD1 as a possible D gene (6 bases). Looked up from germline, CDR1 is MNHEY and CDR2 is SMNVEV (reference sequence). The CDR3 sequence is 15 residues long. V was clipped by 0 bases and J by 5 bases, with 13 bases between them. Written as DNA, the CDR3 is TGTGCCAGCAGTTTATCGGGGGGCTCATTGACTGAAGCTTTCTTT. Translation: CASSLSGGSLTEAFF.

The chain links TRBV6-1 to TRBJ1-2, with D possibly matching TRBD1 (5 bases). V gave up 2 bases and J gave up 2 bases, with 12 bases separating them. Germline loops: CDR1 MNHNS, CDR2 SASEGT. This CDR3 has 15 residues. DNA for the CDR3: TGTGCCAGCAGTGAATTGGCAGGGCTGAACTATGGCTACACCTTC. Protein product: CASSELAGLNYGYTF.

The V call is TRBV6-5, the J call TRBJ2-3; D call uncertain. V was cut by 2 bases and J by 0 bases, with 9 bases left in between. This CDR3 has 15 residues. The germline gives CDR1 MNHEY, CDR2 SVGAGI. CDR3 coding DNA: TGTGCCAGCAGTTACGTGACCCCTAGCACAGATACGCAGTATTTT. This codes for CASSYVTPSTDTQYF.